The 30 T cell receptor beta chains below all came from one sample that was sequenced in a study of beta chain features in type 1 diabetes. No cognate antigen is known for these TCRs. Expressed TCRB transcripts were sequenced after all isolated RNA was converted to cDNA. TCRdb's copy holds only in-frame clones and misses some; the assay was immunoSEQ multiplex PCR. The table includes 160,000 or so clones, about 9% detected once. Overall study results and limits: Moderate yet significant TCRB CDR3 shortening was seen in Type 1 diabetes patients in all four CD4+ subsets.

The sequenced material came from central memory CD4+ T cells from blood. These receptors were obtained from a woman aged 18-30 years with type 1 diabetes.

This clone was detected a few times. V and J are TRBV7-2 and TRBJ2-1, with 8 nucleotides matching TRBD1. V lost 4 bases, J lost 6 bases, and 8 bases stayed unmatched. This CDR3 is built from 15 residues. Per germline, CDR1 SGHTA and CDR2 FQGNSA. As DNA, the CDR3 is TGTGCCAGCAGCTCCGTGGGGACAGGCGGCAATGAGCAGTTCTTC. This codes for CASSSVGTGGNEQFF. Based on the CDR3 plus reference TRBV7-2 and TRBJ2-1, the full variable domain is GAGVSQSPSNKVTEKGKDVELRCDPISGHTALYWYRQSLGQGLEFLIYFQGNSAPDKSGLPSDRFSAERTGGSVSTLTIQRTQQEDSAVYLCASSSVGTGGNEQFFGPGTRLTVL.

This clone came up many times. The J gene is TRBJ2-7, the V gene TRBV4-1, with a tentative D call TRBD1 (5 bases). V shed 2 bases and J shed 6 bases, with 8 bases lying between them. CDR3 length equals 12 residues. Looked up from germline, CDR1 is MGHRA and CDR2 is YSYEKL. The CDR3 protein is CASSQTTVEQYF. DNA for the CDR3: TGCGCCAGCAGCCAAACGACAGTCGAGCAGTACTTC.

The rearrangement links TRBV4-3 to TRBJ2-1, with 9 bases that match TRBD2. CDR1 is LGHNA and CDR2 is YSLEER in the germline V gene. J gave up 6 bases and V 1 base, and 4 bases lay outside the gene matches. The CDR3 sequence is 15 residues long. DNA for the CDR3: TGCGCCAGCAGCCAAGGTACTAGCGGGCGCAATGAGCAGTTCTTC. Amino acid sequence: CASSQGTSGRNEQFF.

The V and J genes are TRBV7-2 and TRBJ2-3; D is possibly TRBD2 (6 bases). The germline V gene has CDR1 SGHTA and CDR2 FQGNSA. Trimming took 5 bases from V and 1 from J, leaving 13 bases between them. CDR3 size: 15 residues. CDR3 amino acids: CASSLTREGTDTQYF. The CDR3 DNA follows: TGTGCCAGCAGCCTCACGAGGGAGGGCACAGATACGCAGTATTTT.

This clone showed up just a few times. V gene TRBV10-3 combines with J gene TRBJ2-1; 7 bases match TRBD2. V shed 8 bases and J 7 bases; nucleotides not matched to a gene: 5. Germline V gives CDR1 ENHRY, CDR2 SYGVKD. The CDR3 runs 12 residues. The CDR3 region has the DNA TGTGCCATCGCCGGGACTATAAATGAGCAGTTCTTC. It codes for CAIAGTINEQFF.

Only a few counts were recorded for this clone. V is TRBV30 and J is TRBJ1-4; D not resolved. The CDR3 has 13 residues. The V and J ends lost 4 bases and 0 bases respectively, with 6 bases between them. Per germline, CDR1 GTSNPN and CDR2 SVGIG (reference sequence). This chain's CDR3 is CAWTHATNEKLFF. The CDR3, as DNA: TGTGCCTGGACCCATGCAACTAATGAAAAACTGTTTTTT.

V gene TRBV30 combines with J gene TRBJ1-1; D is uncertain. The CDR3 covers 11 residues. V was trimmed by 3 bases and J by 3 bases, leaving 5 bases between them. Germline V gives CDR1 GTSNPN, CDR2 SVGIG (reference sequence). The CDR3 DNA reads TGTGCCTGGAGCCGGGACACTGAAGCTTTCTTT. Translated: CAWSRDTEAFF.

The genes are TRBV27 and TRBJ2-1; 9 nucleotides match TRBD2. V lost 7 bases and J lost 7; bases outside the gene matches: 8. This CDR3 has 14 residues. The germline V gene has CDR1 MNHEY and CDR2 SMNVEV (reference sequence). CDR3 sequence: CASTRAGGFNEQFF. CDR3 DNA: TGTGCCAGCACCAGAGCGGGGGGTTTTAATGAGCAGTTCTTC.

This clone occurred a few times. V gene TRBV5-6 combines with J gene TRBJ1-3; TRBD1 agrees at 7 bases. Trimming took 3 bases from V and 0 from J; bases not matched to a gene: 6. From germline, CDR1 is SGHDT and CDR2 YYEEEE. The CDR3 contains 16 residues. The CDR3 bases are TGTGCCAGCAGCTGGGGACAGCTGAGCTCTGGAAACACCATATATTTT. Translated: CASSWGQLSSGNTIYF.

The sample holds a few counts of this clone. J is TRBJ2-7 and V is TRBV7-6; D gene ambiguous. The CDR3 covers 11 residues. The V gene's germline CDR1 is SGHVS and CDR2 FNYEAQ. V was cut by 5 bases and J by 3 bases, with 5 bases left in between. The CDR3 here is CASSDNYEQYF. In DNA, the CDR3 is TGTGCCAGCAGCGACAACTACGAGCAGTACTTC.

This clone occurred a few times. The genes are TRBV5-1 and TRBJ2-7; TRBD2 is a possible D gene (5 bases). This CDR3 contains 15 residues. Germline CDR1 reads SGHRS; CDR2 reads YFSETQ. V was trimmed by 0 bases and J by 0 bases, leaving 10 bases between them. The CDR3 spells CASSLGTGFSYEQYF. DNA for the CDR3: TGCGCCAGCAGCTTGGGAACGGGGTTCTCCTACGAGCAGTACTTC.

This clone was found many times. The DNA for the CDR3 is TGTGCCATCAGTGACTCGGAGGGGCAGAACATTCAGTACTTC. Its protein product is CAISDSEGQNIQYF. The chain uses TRBV10-3 and TRBJ2-4, with D maybe TRBD2 (6 bases). With 3 bases removed from V and 7 bases from J, the gap between germline ends came to 13 bases. Germline V gives CDR1 ENHRY, CDR2 SYGVKD. The CDR3 extends over 14 amino acids.

The CDR3 loop is CASSQGLAGNYGYTF. The CDR3 region has the DNA TGCGCCAGCAGCCAAGGACTAGCCGGGAACTATGGCTACACCTTC. The V call is TRBV4-3, the J call TRBJ1-2; no clear D. CDR1 is LGHNA, CDR2 YSLEER, per germline. V lost 1 base to trimming and J lost 2 bases, with 11 bases between them. The CDR3 sequence is 15 residues long.

The rearrangement joins TRBV30 to TRBJ1-3, with D possibly matching TRBD1 (5 bases). This CDR3 comprises 14 residues. Trimming left V 1 base short and J 2 bases short, with 9 bases between. Germline CDR1 reads GTSNPN; CDR2 reads SVGIG (reference sequence). The CDR3 loop is CAWSGQGTGNTIYF. The DNA for the CDR3 is TGTGCCTGGAGTGGCCAGGGAACTGGAAACACCATATATTTT.

In this sample, this clone turned up many times. The chain uses TRBV23-1 and TRBJ2-3, with D perhaps matching TRBD2 (6 bases). TRBV23-1 is noted as an ORF with a role that remains uncertain. V lost 1 base, J lost 0 bases, and 14 bases lay in between. CDR3 length: 17 residues. CDR3 residues: CASSQWKSGGSTDTQYF. In nucleotides, the CDR3 is TGCGCCAGCAGTCAATGGAAGAGTGGGGGGAGCACAGATACGCAGTATTTT.

This clone has just a few counts. The chain employs TRBV28 and TRBJ2-4; a possible D gene is TRBD2 (6 bases). Germline assignment: CDR1 MDHEN and CDR2 SYDVKM. The CDR3 spans 15 residues. Between the trimmed V and J ends, which lost 7 bases and 6 bases, there was a span of 19 bases. The CDR3 DNA is TGTGCCAGCACCACGGGCGGAGGGATGGGAAACATTCAGTACTTC. As protein: CASTTGGGMGNIQYF.

This clone turned up a few times. This sample includes further DNA sequences coding for the same CDR3. This rearrangement joins TRBV7-7 to TRBJ2-1, with 7 bases fitting TRBD1. Germline CDR1 is SSHAT and CDR2 is FNYEAQ (reference sequence). V lost 0 bases to trimming and J lost 9 bases; unmatched junction nucleotides: 2. This CDR3 has 13 residues. The chain's CDR3 is CASSLASGGEQFF. The CDR3 DNA reads as TGTGCCAGCAGCTTAGCGTCAGGGGGTGAGCAGTTCTTC.

The J gene is TRBJ2-7, the V gene TRBV15; 7 bases match TRBD1. V dropped 8 bases and J dropped 2; count of bases not matched to a gene: 12. The CDR3 is 15 amino acids. CDR1 LNHNV and CDR2 YYDKDF come from the germline V gene (reference sequence). CDR3 in DNA: TGTGCCACCGGGTCGGGGTGGACAGGAACCTACGAGCAGTACTTC. As protein: CATGSGWTGTYEQYF.

This clone was recorded a few times. V usage is TRBV19 and J usage is TRBJ1-2; perhaps TRBD1 as D (5 bases). V lost 3 bases, J lost 1 base, and 12 bases lay in between. The CDR3 loop spans 15 amino acids. Germline-derived CDR1 and CDR2 are LNHDA and SQIVND (reference sequence). Written as DNA, the CDR3 is TGTGCCAGTAGTATCGGCGACAGCAGTAACTATGGCTACACCTTC. Protein: CASSIGDSSNYGYTF.

The chain couples TRBV12-5 to TRBJ1-6, with unresolved D. The germline gives CDR1 LGHNT, CDR2 FRNRAP. Trimming removed 1 base from V and 10 bases from J, with 11 bases in between. This CDR3 region has 14 residues. CDR3 coding DNA: TGTGCTAGTGGTTTGGGGCAGGCGTCATCACCCCTCCACTTT. It encodes CASGLGQASSPLHF.

V and J are TRBV29-1 and TRBJ2-1; 12 nucleotides align to TRBD1. V gave up 7 bases and J gave up 3 bases; unmatched junction bases: 10. The CDR3 covers 16 residues. Looked up from germline, CDR1 is SQVTM and CDR2 is ANQGSEA. The CDR3 here is CSAVPGQGAGYNEQFF. CDR3 nucleotide sequence: TGCAGCGCCGTCCCGGGACAGGGGGCAGGCTACAATGAGCAGTTCTTC.

This clone was seen more than once but under ten times. The gene calls are TRBV15 and TRBJ2-2; the D is unclear. Germline V CDR1 and CDR2: LNHNV, YYDKDF (reference sequence). Trimming took off 5 bases at V and 6 bases at J, with 10 bases between the two ends. CDR3 length: 13 amino acids. CDR3 protein: CATSGHGAGELFF. In DNA, the CDR3 is TGTGCCACCAGCGGCCATGGTGCCGGGGAGCTGTTTTTT.

The V call is TRBV28, the J call TRBJ1-2; D gene uncertain. Germline CDR1 and CDR2: MDHEN and SYDVKM. V shed 4 bases and J shed 9 bases, with 15 bases lying between them. The CDR3 is 13 residues long. CDR3 coding DNA: TGTGCCAGCAGTTCGCACGGCGGCCTAAGCTACACCTTC. This codes for CASSSHGGLSYTF.

There are a few counts of this clone. The chain links TRBV29-1 to TRBJ2-7, with 10 bases fitting TRBD1. Germline CDR1 SQVTM, CDR2 ANQGSEA. This CDR3 region has 14 residues. V was pared by 8 bases and J by 6 bases, with 13 bases of the junction left unmatched. The CDR3 region has the DNA TGCAGCACCTCCCCCGGGACAGGGGCACTCGAGCAGTACTTC. It translates to CSTSPGTGALEQYF.

The chain links TRBV12-5 to TRBJ2-2; 7 positions match TRBD1. Germline assignment: CDR1 LGHNT and CDR2 FRNRAP. V gave up 4 bases and J gave up 5 bases; unmatched junction bases: 4. This CDR3 has 14 amino acids. CDR3 bases: TGTGCTAGTGGTTCCTACAGGGGAACCGGGGAGCTGTTTTTT. Translating it yields CASGSYRGTGELFF. Looking up the rest from reference TRBV12-5 and TRBJ2-2 gives the full variable domain: DARVTQTPRHKVTEMGQEVTMRCQPILGHNTVFWYRQTMMQGLELLAYFRNRAPLDDSGMPKDRFSAEMPDATLATLKIQPSEPRDSAVYFCASGSYRGTGELFFGEGSRLTVL.

The chain couples TRBV25-1 to TRBJ2-7; 8 nucleotides match TRBD1. The CDR3 is 15 residues long. The trim removed 3 bases at V and 3 bases at J, leaving 7 bases unmatched. Germline V gives CDR1 MGHDK, CDR2 SYGVNS. The CDR3 sequence is CASSDQGQGHYEQYF. The CDR3, as DNA: TGTGCCAGCAGTGACCAAGGACAGGGTCACTACGAGCAGTACTTC.

The chain is built from TRBV5-1 and TRBJ2-7; possibly TRBD2 for D (6 bases). The CDR3 is 15 residues long. V lost 0 bases to trimming and J lost 2 bases, with 12 bases between them. CDR1 is SGHRS and CDR2 is YFSETQ in the germline V gene. The CDR3 is CASSLVTGRTYEQYF. CDR3 nucleotide sequence: TGCGCCAGCAGCTTGGTAACGGGGAGGACCTACGAGCAGTACTTC.

This clone occurred many times. This sequence joins TRBV7-2 and TRBJ2-1; 7 bases agree with TRBD2. The length of the CDR3 is 16 residues. CDR1 and CDR2 from the germline V gene are SGHTA and FQGNSA. V lost 2 bases to trimming and J lost 9 bases; unmatched junction nucleotides: 13. The CDR3 here is CASSLSPGGRISEQFF. CDR3 nucleotides: TGTGCCAGCAGCTTATCCCCGGGCGGGAGAATTAGTGAGCAGTTCTTC.

In the case of this clone: Germline is not matched at one junction end, which may reflect a read error. The chain links TRBV6-4 to TRBJ2-5, with 7 nucleotides matching TRBD2. CDR1 and CDR2 from the germline V gene are MRHNA and SNTAGT. This CDR3 is built from 15 residues. CDR3 protein: CAISDPRGRGQTQYF. The CDR3 DNA sequence: TGTGCCATCAGTGACCCGCGCGGGAGAGGGCAGACCCAGTACTTC.

The chain joins TRBV25-1 to TRBJ1-2, with 8 bases matching TRBD1. This CDR3 contains 13 residues. J gave up 10 bases and V 3 bases, and 7 bases lay outside the gene matches. CDR1 and CDR2 from the germline V gene are MGHDK and SYGVNS. CDR3 sequence (DNA): TGTGCCAGCAGTGATGGGGGACAGGTCGCCTACACCTTC. Translating gives CASSDGGQVAYTF.